These 13 T cell receptor beta chains were all obtained from the same sample, sequenced in a study of T cells after posttransplantation cyclophosphamide. Data came from immunoSEQ multiplex PCR; TCRdb stores just in-frame clones and leaves some out. The sample has 20,000 to 25,000 clones, none seen only once. Sequenced: PBMCs. The receptor source for this set is a woman aged 45 to 65 in good health, CMV-negative, and a related stem cell transplant donor.

This clone was counted at least ten times. The chain uses TRBV2 and TRBJ2-6; 7 nucleotides match TRBD1. CDR1 is SNHLY, CDR2 FYNNEI, per germline. The CDR3 is made up of 19 amino acids. The J segment lost 0 bases and the V segment lost 7 bases, leaving 15 bases of the junction unmatched. CDR3 bases: TGTGCCAGCACCATGGACAGGCTGCGTTTACCCTCTGGGGCCAACGTCCTGACTTTC. This sequence encodes CASTMDRLRLPSGANVLTF.

In this sample, this clone turned up many times. This rearrangement joins TRBV15 to TRBJ1-1; weak D call: TRBD1 (5 bases). The germline CDR1 and CDR2 sequences are LNHNV and YYDKDF (reference sequence). Trimming shortened V by 6 bases and J by 6 bases, and 14 bases separated the two germline ends. This CDR3 is built from 13 residues. The CDR3 loop reads CATRVRERAEAFF. The CDR3 DNA reads as TGTGCCACCAGGGTCAGGGAAAGGGCTGAAGCTTTCTTT.

The table lists this clone with many counts. J is TRBJ1-6 and V is TRBV10-2; D unresolved. CDR3 size: 16 residues. V lost 5 bases and J lost 2, with 13 bases in between. Per germline, CDR1 WSHSY and CDR2 SAAADI. DNA of the CDR3: TGCGCCAGCAGTTTGGAGAGCCTTACCTATAATTCACCCCTCCACTTT. It yields the protein CASSLESLTYNSPLHF.

This clone occurred many times. This rearrangement joins TRBV7-7 to TRBJ2-3, with 7 bases lining up with TRBD2. The V gene end was trimmed by 2 bases and the J gene end by 3 bases; junction bases not matched to a gene: 8. This CDR3 is built from 16 residues. Germline V lookup: CDR1 SSHAT, CDR2 FNYEAQ (reference sequence). CDR3 bases: TGTGCCAGCAGCTTACGCGGTGGGAGGGGAACAGATACGCAGTATTTT. Its translation is CASSLRGGRGTDTQYF. Full variable domain (remainder filled in from reference TRBV7-7 and TRBJ2-3): GAGVSQSPRYKVTKRGQDVTLRCDPISSHATLYWYQQALGQGPEFLTYFNYEAQPDKSGLPSDRFSAERPEGSISTLTIQRTEQRDSAMYRCASSLRGGRGTDTQYFGPGTRLTVL.

This clone was recorded at least ten times. This chain links TRBV4-1 with TRBJ2-2; D is possibly TRBD2 (6 bases). This CDR3 has 17 amino acids. Trimming removed 1 base at V and 5 bases at J, with 17 bases between. Germline assignment: CDR1 MGHRA and CDR2 YSYEKL. The CDR3 nucleotides are TGCGCCAGCAGCCAAGGGACCGGAGGAGGGAGGACCGGGGAGCTGTTTTTT. The encoded protein is CASSQGTGGGRTGELFF.

This clone was detected ten times or more. The gene calls are TRBV9 and TRBJ2-3, with TRBD1 matching 9 bases. The CDR3 is 15 amino acids. Germline CDR1 reads SGDLS; CDR2 reads YYNGEE. The junction had 4 bases not matched to a gene; V was cut back by 4 bases and J by 1 base. CDR3 amino acids: CASSTRTGGTDTQYF. The CDR3 DNA is TGTGCCAGCAGCACCCGGACAGGGGGCACAGATACGCAGTATTTT.

This clone showed up just a few times. The CDR3 DNA is TGTGCCAGCAGTTTTCGGGTCTATAATTCACCCCTCCACTTT. It codes for CASSFRVYNSPLHF. The chain carries TRBV28 and TRBJ1-6; no reliable D call. Germline-derived CDR1 and CDR2 are MDHEN and SYDVKM. The CDR3 spans 14 residues. V was shortened by 3 bases and J by 3 bases, with 6 bases between the two germline ends.

This clone was seen ten or more times. The chain is built from TRBV7-2 and TRBJ1-2, with 8 nucleotides matching TRBD1. The V segment lost 5 bases and the J segment 4 bases; nucleotides outside the gene matches: 9. The CDR3 has 15 residues. The V gene's germline CDR1 is SGHTA and CDR2 FQGNSA. Written as DNA, the CDR3 is TGTGCCAGCAGCACACGACAGGGGTTTGGCTATGGCTACACCTTC. As protein: CASSTRQGFGYGYTF.

This clone was detected many times. V and J are TRBV7-6 and TRBJ2-1; 7 nucleotides match TRBD2. CDR1 is SGHVS, CDR2 FNYEAQ, per germline. The CDR3 contains 13 residues. The ends lost 10 bases at V and 6 bases at J; junction bases unmatched: 9. The CDR3 region has the DNA TGTGCCAACGGGACTACGCGGGGCAATGAGCAGTTCTTC. Encoded protein: CANGTTRGNEQFF.

In this sample, this clone turned up many times. The V gene is TRBV29-1, the J gene TRBJ1-1; D ambiguous. Trimming shortened V by 4 bases and J by 3 bases, and 12 bases separated the two germline ends. From germline, CDR1 is SQVTM and CDR2 ANQGSEA. CDR3 length equals 13 residues. CDR3 sequence (DNA): TGCAGCGTTGGTTGGGAGCCCGACACTGAAGCTTTCTTT. The encoded protein is CSVGWEPDTEAFF.

This clone was detected ten times or more. CDR3 sequence (DNA): TGTGCCAGCAGATTAATAGCGGGAATGAATGAGCAGTTCTTC. Translating it yields CASRLIAGMNEQFF. The chain combines TRBV28 with TRBJ2-1; TRBD2 matches at 8 bases. V shed 6 bases, J shed 7 bases, and the junction held 8 bases outside the gene matches. The CDR3 is 14 residues long. Germline V lookup: CDR1 MDHEN, CDR2 SYDVKM.

This clone showed up many times. The chain combines TRBV9 with TRBJ2-1, with D possibly TRBD1 on 6 matching bases. CDR1 and CDR2 (germline): SGDLS, YYNGEE. This CDR3 region has 13 residues. Trimming cost V 2 bases and J 9 bases, with 12 bases left between them. CDR3 loop: CASSVKQGFEQFF. In DNA, the CDR3 is TGTGCCAGCAGCGTGAAACAGGGTTTTGAGCAGTTCTTC.

This clone was counted at least ten times. The J gene is TRBJ1-2, the V gene TRBV6-5, with a tentative D call TRBD1 (5 bases). Trimming pared 5 bases from V and 8 bases from J, leaving 12 bases between. The CDR3 totals 12 residues. Germline values: CDR1 MNHEY, CDR2 SVGAGI. CDR3: CASSQGPRGYTF. The CDR3 region has the DNA TGTGCCAGCAGTCAGGGCCCTCGGGGCTACACCTTC.